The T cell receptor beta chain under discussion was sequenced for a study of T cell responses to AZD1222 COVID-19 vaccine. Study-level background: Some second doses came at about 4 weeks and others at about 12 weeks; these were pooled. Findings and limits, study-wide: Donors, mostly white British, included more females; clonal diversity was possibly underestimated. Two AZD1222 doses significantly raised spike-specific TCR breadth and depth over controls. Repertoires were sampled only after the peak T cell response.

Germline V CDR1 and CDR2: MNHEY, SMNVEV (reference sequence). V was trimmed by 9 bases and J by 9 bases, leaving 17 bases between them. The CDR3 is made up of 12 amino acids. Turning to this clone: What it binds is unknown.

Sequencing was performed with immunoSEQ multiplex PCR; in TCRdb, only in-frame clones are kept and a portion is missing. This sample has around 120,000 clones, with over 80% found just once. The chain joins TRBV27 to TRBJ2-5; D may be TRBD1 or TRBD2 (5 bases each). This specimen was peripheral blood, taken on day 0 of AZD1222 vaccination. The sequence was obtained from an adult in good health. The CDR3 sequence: CARTGPQGSQYF. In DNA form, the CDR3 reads TGTGCCAGAACGGGACCCCAAGGGTCCCAGTACTTC.